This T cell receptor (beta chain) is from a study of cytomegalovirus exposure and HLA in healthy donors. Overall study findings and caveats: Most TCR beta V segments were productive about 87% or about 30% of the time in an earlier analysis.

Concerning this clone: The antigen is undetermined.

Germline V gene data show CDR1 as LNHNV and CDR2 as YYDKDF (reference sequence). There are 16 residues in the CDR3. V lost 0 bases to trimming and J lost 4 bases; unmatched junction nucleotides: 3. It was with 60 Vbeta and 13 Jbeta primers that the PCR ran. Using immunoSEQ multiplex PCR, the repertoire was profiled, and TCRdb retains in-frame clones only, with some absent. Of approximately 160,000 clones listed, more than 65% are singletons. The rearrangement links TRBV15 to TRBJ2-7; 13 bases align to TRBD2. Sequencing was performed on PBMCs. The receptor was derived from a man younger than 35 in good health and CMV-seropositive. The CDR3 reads CATSRDRGLAGYEQYF. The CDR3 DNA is TGTGCCACCAGCAGAGATCGGGGACTAGCGGGATACGAGCAGTACTTC.